This T cell receptor beta chain came from a study of beta chain features in type 1 diabetes. Whole-study context: Comparable age, gender and cell yields were observed in patients relative to healthy donors. All samples yielded 107,917,701 examined sorted cells. Study observations and caveats: Researchers report that Type 1 diabetes patients had moderately but significantly shorter TCRB CDR3s across all four CD4+ subsets.

Expressed TCRB transcripts were sequenced after all isolated RNA was converted to cDNA. Sequencing was performed with immunoSEQ multiplex PCR; in TCRdb, only in-frame clones are kept and a portion is missing. Here the sample spans fewer than 550,000 clones, around 10% being singletons. Concerning this clone: Its specificity is not known. The sample contains more than one DNA sequence encoding this CDR3.

Sorting gave populations that all exceeded 98% purity. Deletions cut 0 bases from V and 0 bases from J, with 4 bases between. Germline values: CDR1 SGHRS, CDR2 YFSETQ. The CDR3 contains 14 residues. The material sequenced was naive CD4+ T cells from blood. The receptor was derived from a woman between 18 and 29 years old in good health. This chain connects TRBV5-1 to TRBJ2-4, with D uncertain. In nucleotides, the CDR3 is TGCGCCAGCAGCTTGGAACTAGCCAAAAACATTCAGTACTTC. Amino acids: CASSLELAKNIQYF. Combining the CDR3 with reference TRBV5-1 and TRBJ2-4 gives the whole variable domain KAGVTQTPRYLIKTRGQQVTLSCSPISGHRSVSWYQQTPGQGLQFLFEYFSETQRNKGNFPGRFSGRQFSNSRSEMNVSTLELGDSALYLCASSLELAKNIQYFGAGTRLSVL.